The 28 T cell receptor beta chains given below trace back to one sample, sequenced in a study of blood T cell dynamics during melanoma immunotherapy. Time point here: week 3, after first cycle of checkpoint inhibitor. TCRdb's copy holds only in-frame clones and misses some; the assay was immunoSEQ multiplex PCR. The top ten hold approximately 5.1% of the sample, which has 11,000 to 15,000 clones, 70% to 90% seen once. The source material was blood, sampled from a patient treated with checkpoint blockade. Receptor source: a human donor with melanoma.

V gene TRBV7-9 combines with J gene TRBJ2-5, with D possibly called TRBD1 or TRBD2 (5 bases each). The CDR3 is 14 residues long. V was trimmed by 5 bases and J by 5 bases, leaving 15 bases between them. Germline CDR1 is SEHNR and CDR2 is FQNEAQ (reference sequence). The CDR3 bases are TGTGCCAGCAGCAAACCGGGACCCCAGGAGACCCAGTACTTC. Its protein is CASSKPGPQETQYF. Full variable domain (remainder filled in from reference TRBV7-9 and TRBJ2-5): DTGVSQNPRHKITKRGQNVTFRCDPISEHNRLYWYRQTLGQGPEFLTYFQNEAQLEKSRLLSDRFSAERPKGSFSTLEIQRTEQGDSAMYLCASSKPGPQETQYFGPGTRLLVL.

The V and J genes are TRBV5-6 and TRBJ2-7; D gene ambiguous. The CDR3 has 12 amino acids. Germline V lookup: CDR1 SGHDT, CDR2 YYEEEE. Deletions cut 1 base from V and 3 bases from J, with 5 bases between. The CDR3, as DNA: TGTGCCAGCAGCTTGTCGCACTACGAGCAGTACTTC. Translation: CASSLSHYEQYF. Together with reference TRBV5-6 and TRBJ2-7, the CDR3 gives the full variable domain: DAGVTQSPTHLIKTRGQQVTLRCSPKSGHDTVSWYQQALGQGPQFIFQYYEEEERQRGNFPDRFSGHQFPNYSSELNVNALLLGDSALYLCASSLSHYEQYFGPGTRLTVT.

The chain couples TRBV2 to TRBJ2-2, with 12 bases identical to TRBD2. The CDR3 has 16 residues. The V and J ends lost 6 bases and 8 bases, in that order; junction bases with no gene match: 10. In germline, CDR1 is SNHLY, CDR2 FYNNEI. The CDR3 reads CASRTPRTSGMGELFF. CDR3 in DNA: TGTGCCAGCAGAACCCCTAGGACTAGCGGGATGGGGGAGCTGTTTTTT.

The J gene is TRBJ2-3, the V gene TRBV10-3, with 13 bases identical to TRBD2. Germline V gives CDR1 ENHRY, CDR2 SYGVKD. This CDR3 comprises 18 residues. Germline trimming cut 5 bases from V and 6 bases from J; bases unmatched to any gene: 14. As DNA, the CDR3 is TGTGCCATCAGTCTCCCCGGGACTAGCGGGACTAATTCGGATACGCAGTATTTT. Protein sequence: CAISLPGTSGTNSDTQYF.

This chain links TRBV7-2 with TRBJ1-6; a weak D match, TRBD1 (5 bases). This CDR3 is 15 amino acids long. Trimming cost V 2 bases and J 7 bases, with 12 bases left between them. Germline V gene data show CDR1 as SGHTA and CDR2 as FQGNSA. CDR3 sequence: CASSLSVGTNSPLHF. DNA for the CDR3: TGTGCCAGCAGCTTATCCGTAGGGACCAATTCACCCCTCCACTTT.

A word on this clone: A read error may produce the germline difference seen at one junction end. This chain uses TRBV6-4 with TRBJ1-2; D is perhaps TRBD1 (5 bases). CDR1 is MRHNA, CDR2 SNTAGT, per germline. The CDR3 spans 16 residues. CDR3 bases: TGTGTCAGCAGTGACGCGAGGCGCCCGGGGGACTATGGCTACACCTTC. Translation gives CVSSDARRPGDYGYTF.

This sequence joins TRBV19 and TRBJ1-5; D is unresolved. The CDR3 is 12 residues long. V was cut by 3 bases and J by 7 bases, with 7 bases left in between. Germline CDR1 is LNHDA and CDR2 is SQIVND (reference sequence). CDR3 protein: CASSIAGQPQHF. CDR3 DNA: TGTGCCAGTAGTATTGCCGGGCAGCCCCAGCATTTT.

The CDR3, as DNA: TGTGCCAGCAGGGGGGGGCTGAGCTCCTACAATGAGCAGTTCTTC. Translated: CASRGGLSSYNEQFF. The V and J genes are TRBV2 and TRBJ2-1, with a weak D call TRBD2 (7 bases). Germline loops: CDR1 SNHLY, CDR2 FYNNEI. V lost 6 bases, J lost 0 bases, and 12 bases lay in between. This CDR3 contains 15 residues. Combining the CDR3 with reference TRBV2 and TRBJ2-1 gives the whole variable domain EPEVTQTPSHQVTQMGQEVILRCVPISNHLYFYWYRQILGQKVEFLVSFYNNEISEKSEIFDDQFSVERPDGSNFTLKIRSTKLEDSAMYFCASRGGLSSYNEQFFGPGTRLTVL.

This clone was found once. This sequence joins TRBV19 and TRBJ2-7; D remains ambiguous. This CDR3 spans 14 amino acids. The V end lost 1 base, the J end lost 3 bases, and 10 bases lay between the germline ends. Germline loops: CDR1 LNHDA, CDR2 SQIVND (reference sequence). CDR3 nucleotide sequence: TGTGCCAGTAGTATAGGAGATGAACGCTACGAGCAGTACTTC. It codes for CASSIGDERYEQYF.

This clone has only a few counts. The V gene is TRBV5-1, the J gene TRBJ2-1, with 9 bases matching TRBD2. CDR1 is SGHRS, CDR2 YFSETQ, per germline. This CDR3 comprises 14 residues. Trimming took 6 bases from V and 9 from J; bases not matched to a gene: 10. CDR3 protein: CASTSLAGEGEQFF. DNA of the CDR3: TGCGCCAGCACATCTTTAGCGGGAGAAGGTGAGCAGTTCTTC.

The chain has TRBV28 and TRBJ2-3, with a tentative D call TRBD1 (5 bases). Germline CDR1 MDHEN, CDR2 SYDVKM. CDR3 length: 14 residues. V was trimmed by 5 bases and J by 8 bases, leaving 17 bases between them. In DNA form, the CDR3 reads TGTGCCAGCAGTCCCCAGCAGGGTTTGCCTACGCAGTATTTT. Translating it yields CASSPQQGLPTQYF.

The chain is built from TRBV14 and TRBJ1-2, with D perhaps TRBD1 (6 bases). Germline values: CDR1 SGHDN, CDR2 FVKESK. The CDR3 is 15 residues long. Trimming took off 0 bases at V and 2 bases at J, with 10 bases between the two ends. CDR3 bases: TGTGCCAGCAGCCAAGAGGGACATGGGAACTATGGCTACACCTTC. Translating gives CASSQEGHGNYGYTF.

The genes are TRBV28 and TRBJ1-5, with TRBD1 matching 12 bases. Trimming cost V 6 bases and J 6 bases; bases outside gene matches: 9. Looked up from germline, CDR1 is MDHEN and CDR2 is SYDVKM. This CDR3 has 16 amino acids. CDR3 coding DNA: TGTGCCAGCAGGCCCGTGGGACAGGGGGCGACTCAGCCCCAGCATTTT. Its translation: CASRPVGQGATQPQHF.

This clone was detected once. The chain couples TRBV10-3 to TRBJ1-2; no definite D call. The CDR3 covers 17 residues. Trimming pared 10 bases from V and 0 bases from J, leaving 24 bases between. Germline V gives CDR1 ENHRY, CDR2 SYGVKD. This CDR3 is CATLGVGGTASNYGYTF. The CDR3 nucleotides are TGTGCCACCTTGGGCGTGGGCGGTACTGCCTCTAACTATGGCTACACCTTC.

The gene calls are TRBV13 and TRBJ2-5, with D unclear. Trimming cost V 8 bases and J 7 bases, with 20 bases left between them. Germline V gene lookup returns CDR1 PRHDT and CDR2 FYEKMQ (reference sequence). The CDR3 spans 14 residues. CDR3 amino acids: CASGSGLGAGTQYF. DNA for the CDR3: TGTGCCAGCGGTTCCGGGCTAGGCGCCGGGACCCAGTACTTC. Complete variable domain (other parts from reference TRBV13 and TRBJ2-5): AAGVIQSPRHLIKEKRETATLKCYPIPRHDTVYWYQQGPGQDPQFLISFYEKMQSDKGSIPDRFSAQQFSDYHSELNMSSLELGDSALYFCASGSGLGAGTQYFGPGTRLLVL.

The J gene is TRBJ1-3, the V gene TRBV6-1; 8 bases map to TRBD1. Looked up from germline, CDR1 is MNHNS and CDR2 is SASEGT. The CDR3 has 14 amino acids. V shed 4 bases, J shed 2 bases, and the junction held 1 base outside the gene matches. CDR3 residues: CASSATGAGNTIYF. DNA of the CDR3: TGTGCCAGCAGTGCGACAGGGGCTGGAAACACCATATATTTT.

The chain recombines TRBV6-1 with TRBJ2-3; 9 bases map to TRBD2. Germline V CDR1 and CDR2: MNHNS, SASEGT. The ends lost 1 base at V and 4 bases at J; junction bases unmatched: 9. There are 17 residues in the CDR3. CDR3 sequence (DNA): TGTGCCAGCAGTGAAGTGTTGATAGCGGGAGTTCCAGATACGCAGTATTTT. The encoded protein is CASSEVLIAGVPDTQYF.

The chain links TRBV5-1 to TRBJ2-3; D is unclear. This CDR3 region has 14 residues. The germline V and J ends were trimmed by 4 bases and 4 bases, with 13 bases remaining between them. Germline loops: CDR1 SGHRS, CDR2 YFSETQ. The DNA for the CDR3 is TGCGCCAGCAGCCCCCTGGGCCTTTCAGATACGCAGTATTTT. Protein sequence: CASSPLGLSDTQYF.

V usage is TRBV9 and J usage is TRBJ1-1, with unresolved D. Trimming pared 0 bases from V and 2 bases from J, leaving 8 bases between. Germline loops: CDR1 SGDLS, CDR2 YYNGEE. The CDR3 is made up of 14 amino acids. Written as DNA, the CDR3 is TGTGCCAGCAGCGTAGTGGCAACTAACACTGAAGCTTTCTTT. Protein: CASSVVATNTEAFF.

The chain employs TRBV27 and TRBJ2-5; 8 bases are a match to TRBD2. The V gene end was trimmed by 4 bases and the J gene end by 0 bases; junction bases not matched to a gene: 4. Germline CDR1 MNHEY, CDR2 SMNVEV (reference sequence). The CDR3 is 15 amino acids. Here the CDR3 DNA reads TGTGCCAGCAGTTCCTTAGCGGGGAACCAAGAGACCCAGTACTTC. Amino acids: CASSSLAGNQETQYF.

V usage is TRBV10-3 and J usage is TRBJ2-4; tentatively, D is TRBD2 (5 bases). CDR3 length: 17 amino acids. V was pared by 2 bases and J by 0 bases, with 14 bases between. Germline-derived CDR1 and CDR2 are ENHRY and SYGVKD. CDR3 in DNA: TGTGCCATCAGTGAGCCATCAGCGGAACTAGCCAAAAACATTCAGTACTTC. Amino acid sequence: CAISEPSAELAKNIQYF.

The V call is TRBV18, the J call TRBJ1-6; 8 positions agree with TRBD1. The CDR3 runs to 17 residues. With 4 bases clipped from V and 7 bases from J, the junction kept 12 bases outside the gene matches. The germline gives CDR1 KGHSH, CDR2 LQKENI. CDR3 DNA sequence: TGTGCCAGCTCACGACCAGCTCCGGGACAGGCAAATTCACCCCTCCACTTT. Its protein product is CASSRPAPGQANSPLHF.

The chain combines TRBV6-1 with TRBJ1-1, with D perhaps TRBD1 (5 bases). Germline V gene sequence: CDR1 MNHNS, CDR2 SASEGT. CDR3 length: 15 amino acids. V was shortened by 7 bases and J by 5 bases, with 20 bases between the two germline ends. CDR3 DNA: TGTGCCAGCAATCTTAGGTCGTCAGGGAGGACTGAAGCTTTCTTT. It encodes CASNLRSSGRTEAFF.

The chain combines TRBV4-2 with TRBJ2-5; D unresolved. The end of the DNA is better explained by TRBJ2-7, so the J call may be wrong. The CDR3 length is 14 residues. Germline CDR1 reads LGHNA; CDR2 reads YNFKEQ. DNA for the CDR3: TGTGCCAGCAGCCAAGGCCAAGGTACCTACGAGCAGTACTTC. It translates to CASSQGQGTYEQYF.

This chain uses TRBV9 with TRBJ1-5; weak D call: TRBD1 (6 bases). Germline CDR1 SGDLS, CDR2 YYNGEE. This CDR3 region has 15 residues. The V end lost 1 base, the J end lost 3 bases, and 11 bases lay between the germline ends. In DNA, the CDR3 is TGTGCCAGCAGCGTAAGGGGGGGCCCCAATCAGCCCCAGCATTTT. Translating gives CASSVRGGPNQPQHF.

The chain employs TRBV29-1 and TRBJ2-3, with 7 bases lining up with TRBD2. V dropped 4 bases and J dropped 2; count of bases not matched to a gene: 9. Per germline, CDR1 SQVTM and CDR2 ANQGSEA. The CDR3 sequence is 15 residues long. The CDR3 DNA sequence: TGCAGCGTTGCCGTCGACGGGAGGCACACAGATACGCAGTATTTT. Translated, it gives CSVAVDGRHTDTQYF.

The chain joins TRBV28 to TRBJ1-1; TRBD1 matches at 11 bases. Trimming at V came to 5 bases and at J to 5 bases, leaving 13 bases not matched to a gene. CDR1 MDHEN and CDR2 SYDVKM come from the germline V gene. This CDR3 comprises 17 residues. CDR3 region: CASSLTHGTGGRTEAFF. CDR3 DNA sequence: TGTGCCAGCAGTCTAACCCACGGGACAGGGGGGAGAACTGAAGCTTTCTTT.

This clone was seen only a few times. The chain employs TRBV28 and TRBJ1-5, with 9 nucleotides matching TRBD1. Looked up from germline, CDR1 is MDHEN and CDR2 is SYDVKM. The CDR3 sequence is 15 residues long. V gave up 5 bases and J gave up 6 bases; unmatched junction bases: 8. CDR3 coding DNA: TGTGCCAGCAGTGGTACCGGGACAGGGAGTCAGCCCCAGCATTTT. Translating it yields CASSGTGTGSQPQHF.